This note documents a single TCR beta chain sequence. What it binds is not known. This record belongs to a study of OX40 agonist ivuxolimab in advanced cancers. Background on the study: As their treatment, patients were administered ivuxolimab, an agonistic anti-OX40 (CD134) antibody. More than 35% of patients had received prior checkpoint inhibitor therapy.

Assay: immunoSEQ multiplex PCR; the TCRdb copy retains only in-frame clones and omits some. The table records more than 70,000 clones, 85% of them present only once. Notes on the study in general: With doses of 0.1-3.0 mg/kg, partial responders showed among the lowest clonal expansion. More expanded clones were found, on average, in CD8+ than in CD4+ T cells.

Trimming cost V 4 bases and J 8 bases, with 17 bases left between them. Germline CDR1 reads MDHEN; CDR2 reads SYDVKM. The CDR3 runs to 15 residues. Source: CD4+ or CD8+ T cells sorted from blood, taken in a trial of the OX40 agonist ivuxolimab. The source of this sequence is an adult with an advanced solid tumor such as melanoma, head and neck, liver or kidney cancer. V is TRBV28 and J is TRBJ1-4; TRBD1 might be the D (5 bases). The CDR3 sequence: CASSSTGTGGEKLFF. CDR3 DNA sequence: TGTGCCAGCAGTTCTACCGGGACCGGAGGCGAAAAACTGTTTTTT.